What follows are 21 T cell receptor beta chains derived from one specimen sequenced in a study of beta chain features in type 1 diabetes. Every bit of the isolated RNA underwent reverse transcription, so sequencing read expressed TCRB transcripts. The data were produced by immunoSEQ multiplex PCR, yet TCRdb's version contains in-frame clones alone and is incomplete. The table has under 300,000 clones, 8% seen once. What was sequenced was central memory CD4+ T cells from blood. All receptors come from a woman under 30 in good health.

This clone was seen many times. The V and J genes are TRBV4-2 and TRBJ2-7; TRBD2 matches at 10 bases. This CDR3 has 16 residues. Per the germline V gene, CDR1 is LGHNA and CDR2 is YNFKEQ. The J segment lost 7 bases and the V segment lost 1 base, leaving 10 bases of the junction unmatched. CDR3 residues: CASSQVAAGGPGEQYF. Written as DNA, the CDR3 is TGTGCCAGCAGCCAAGTCGCAGCGGGAGGGCCAGGGGAGCAGTACTTC.

This clone was seen a handful of times. CDR3 loop: CASSETSGTLEQFF. As DNA, the CDR3 is TGTGCCAGCAGCGAGACTAGCGGGACCTTGGAGCAGTTCTTC. The chain recombines TRBV7-9 with TRBJ2-1; 11 bases agree with TRBD2. Germline assignment: CDR1 SEHNR and CDR2 FQNEAQ (reference sequence). The CDR3 consists of 14 residues. Unmatched junction bases numbered 7, after V lost 5 bases and J lost 10 bases.

The CDR3 sequence is CASSRSKDQPQHF. The CDR3 nucleotides read TGTGCCAGCAGCCGTTCAAAAGATCAGCCCCAGCATTTT. J is TRBJ1-5 and V is TRBV13, with D uncertain. V dropped 5 bases and J dropped 5 bases, with 10 bases sitting between them. The germline CDR1 and CDR2 sequences are PRHDT and FYEKMQ (reference sequence). This CDR3 has 13 amino acids.

Many counts were recorded for this clone. Within the sample, other DNA sequences also encode this same CDR3. The chain recombines TRBV7-9 with TRBJ2-5; maybe TRBD1 (6 bases). Germline lookup yields CDR1 SEHNR and CDR2 FQNEAQ (reference sequence). The V end lost 4 bases, the J end lost 1 base, and 10 bases lay between the germline ends. The CDR3 has 14 residues. The CDR3: CASSSQGRQETQYF. DNA for the CDR3: TGTGCCAGCAGCTCACAGGGACGCCAAGAGACCCAGTACTTC.

Concerning this clone itself: At one end, the junction sequence differs from germline, possibly due to a read error. Within the sample, other DNA sequences also encode this same CDR3. V is TRBV18 and J is TRBJ1-1; the match to TRBD1 covers 11 bases. The CDR3 runs to 16 residues. Looked up from germline, CDR1 is KGHSH and CDR2 is LQKENI. DNA for the CDR3: TGTGCGAGCTCCGGGACAGGGGGTACCAAGAACACTGAAGCTTTCTTT. Translation gives CASSGTGGTKNTEAFF.

This clone has only a few counts. This sequence joins TRBV7-8 and TRBJ2-7, with a tentative D call TRBD2 (6 bases). The germline V and J ends were trimmed by 1 base and 5 bases, with 15 bases remaining between them. Germline V gene lookup returns CDR1 SGHVS and CDR2 FQNEAQ. The CDR3 length is 15 residues. CDR3 in amino acids: CASSLVETRSHEQYF. In DNA, the CDR3 is TGTGCCAGCAGCTTAGTCGAGACTAGATCCCACGAGCAGTACTTC.

In its sample, this clone was seen a few times. This chain uses TRBV27 with TRBJ2-1; D is possibly TRBD1 (5 bases). The V gene lost 0 bases and the J gene lost 6 bases, with 12 bases spanning the gap. This CDR3 has 15 amino acids. Per germline, CDR1 MNHEY and CDR2 SMNVEV (reference sequence). The CDR3, as DNA: TGTGCCAGCAGTTTATCGCGGCAGGGCGGCAATGAGCAGTTCTTC. As protein: CASSLSRQGGNEQFF.

This clone was counted ten times or more. The chain employs TRBV6-1 and TRBJ2-6; D is ambiguous. This CDR3 has 14 amino acids. Trimming removed 5 bases from V and 2 bases from J, with 7 bases in between. Germline-derived CDR1 and CDR2 are MNHNS and SASEGT. CDR3 in DNA: TGTGCCAGCAGTAGGGAACCTGGGGCCAACGTCCTGACTTTC. Its protein product is CASSREPGANVLTF.

In its sample, this clone was seen a few times. The chain employs TRBV4-3 and TRBJ2-4; the D gene could be TRBD1 or TRBD2 (5 bases each). This CDR3 has 13 residues. V was cut by 2 bases and J by 5 bases, with 7 bases left in between. Germline CDR1 and CDR2: LGHNA and YSLEER. CDR3 loop: CASSQLGENIQYF. CDR3 DNA sequence: TGCGCCAGCAGCCAACTGGGGGAAAACATTCAGTACTTC.

The chain links TRBV5-1 to TRBJ2-7; weak D call: TRBD2 (6 bases). CDR1 SGHRS and CDR2 YFSETQ come from the germline V gene. The CDR3 is 15 amino acids. Trimming cost V 4 bases and J 1 base, with 15 bases left between them. CDR3 region: CASSLSGAGSYEQYF. The CDR3 bases are TGCGCCAGCAGCCTTAGCGGAGCCGGGTCCTACGAGCAGTACTTC.

The table lists this clone with a few counts. This chain joins TRBV28 and TRBJ2-7; 7 bases are shared with TRBD1. Trimming cost V 3 bases and J 9 bases; bases outside gene matches: 2. CDR1 and CDR2 (germline): MDHEN, SYDVKM. The CDR3 extends over 11 amino acids. In nucleotides, the CDR3 is TGTGCCAGCAGTTTGGGGGACAGGCAGTACGTC. Protein sequence: CASSLGDRQYV.

This clone came up a few times. The sample holds other DNA sequences that translate to the same CDR3. This chain connects TRBV18 to TRBJ1-1; D is unclear. Between the trimmed V and J ends, which lost 6 bases and 1 base, there was a span of 12 bases. The germline V gene has CDR1 KGHSH and CDR2 LQKENI. The CDR3 is 14 residues long. The CDR3 nucleotides read TGTGCCAGCTCGCCGATCACAAGGAACACTGAAGCTTTCTTT. The encoded protein is CASSPITRNTEAFF. Combining the CDR3 with reference TRBV18 and TRBJ1-1 gives the whole variable domain NAGVMQNPRHLVRRRGQEARLRCSPMKGHSHVYWYRQLPEEGLKFMVYLQKENIIDESGMPKERFSAEFPKEGPSILRIQQVVRGDSAAYFCASSPITRNTEAFFGQGTRLTVV.

There are a few counts of this clone. This rearrangement joins TRBV7-2 to TRBJ1-6; D is unclear. The CDR3 loop spans 14 amino acids. V was trimmed by 1 base and J by 6 bases, leaving 7 bases between them. The germline V gene has CDR1 SGHTA and CDR2 FQGNSA. This CDR3 reads CASSLGAVNSPLHF. The CDR3 bases are TGTGCCAGCAGCTTAGGGGCAGTTAATTCACCCCTCCACTTT.

This clone came up a few times. The rearrangement uses TRBV7-2 and TRBJ2-5; TRBD1 is a possible D gene (5 bases). The CDR3 sequence is 15 residues long. The V and J ends lost 6 bases and 0 bases respectively, with 14 bases between them. Germline V gene data show CDR1 as SGHTA and CDR2 as FQGNSA. CDR3 bases: TGTGCCAGCAGTCTAGATTCAGGGTACCAAGAGACCCAGTACTTC. It translates to CASSLDSGYQETQYF.

The chain carries TRBV7-3 and TRBJ2-7; 9 nucleotides line up with TRBD2. CDR1 SGHTA and CDR2 FQGTGA come from the germline V gene. The CDR3 has 15 amino acids. Trimming removed 2 bases from V and 4 bases from J; junction bases left unmatched: 6. The CDR3 sequence is CASSLGAGGEYEQYF. CDR3 sequence (DNA): TGTGCCAGCAGCTTAGGAGCGGGAGGCGAGTACGAGCAGTACTTC.

This clone has at least ten counts. Other DNA sequences in this sample translate to the same CDR3. The chain joins TRBV28 to TRBJ2-3; D unresolved. Germline V gene data show CDR1 as MDHEN and CDR2 as SYDVKM. V lost 7 bases and J 3 bases, leaving 8 bases between the germline ends. The CDR3 loop spans 12 amino acids. The CDR3 sequence: CASTPSTDTQYF. CDR3 sequence (DNA): TGTGCCAGCACTCCCTCTACAGATACGCAGTATTTT.

The J gene is TRBJ2-7, the V gene TRBV7-9; D is possibly TRBD2 (5 bases). The CDR3 spans 15 residues. V was pared by 2 bases and J by 1 base, with 12 bases between. Germline CDR1 is SEHNR and CDR2 is FQNEAQ (reference sequence). CDR3 region: CASSLRDAGSYEQYF. CDR3 DNA: TGTGCCAGCAGCTTACGGGATGCGGGTTCCTACGAGCAGTACTTC.

The table lists this clone with many counts. The rearrangement links TRBV4-2 to TRBJ2-2; TRBD1 is a possible D gene (6 bases). V was trimmed by 0 bases and J by 6 bases, leaving 11 bases between them. This CDR3 comprises 15 residues. In germline, CDR1 is LGHNA, CDR2 YNFKEQ. The CDR3 DNA follows: TGTGCCAGCAGCCAAGATTCCAGGGGTCCCGGGGAGCTGTTTTTT. It codes for CASSQDSRGPGELFF.

The chain carries TRBV7-2 and TRBJ2-5, with 10 positions matching TRBD1. The V gene end was trimmed by 3 bases and the J gene end by 6 bases; junction bases not matched to a gene: 7. The CDR3 has 15 amino acids. CDR1 is SGHTA and CDR2 is FQGNSA in the germline V gene. The CDR3 reads CASSLGQGLMKTQYF. The CDR3 nucleotides are TGTGCCAGCAGCTTGGGACAGGGGCTGATGAAGACCCAGTACTTC.

This chain links TRBV7-9 with TRBJ2-3; D is uncertain. Trimming took 6 bases from V and 1 from J, leaving 8 bases between them. The CDR3 sequence is 13 residues long. Per germline, CDR1 SEHNR and CDR2 FQNEAQ (reference sequence). CDR3 amino acids: CASSQEGTDTQYF. The CDR3, as DNA: TGTGCCAGCAGTCAAGAGGGCACAGATACGCAGTATTTT.

The chain joins TRBV2 to TRBJ2-4, with unresolved D. Germline V gene data show CDR1 as SNHLY and CDR2 as FYNNEI. V was cut by 5 bases and J by 0 bases, with 8 bases left in between. The CDR3 runs 14 residues. CDR3 sequence (DNA): TGTGCCAGCAGTCTAGAACGAGCCAAAAACATTCAGTACTTC. The encoded protein is CASSLERAKNIQYF.